This T cell receptor beta chain is drawn from a study of shared clonotypes between healthy human individuals. Per germline, CDR1 MNHNY and CDR2 SVGAGI (reference sequence). The CDR3 length is 15 residues. J lost 5 bases, V lost 7 bases, and 11 bases had no gene match. For every subset, genomic DNA was evenly distributed across several immunoSEQ plates. Profiled with immunoSEQ multiplex PCR; TCRdb holds only in-frame clones, not every one. The sample lists 650,000 to 750,000 clones, about two thirds occurring once. The TCR comes from a woman aged 30 to 39 in good health. The chain links TRBV6-6 to TRBJ1-1, with 9 bases that match TRBD1. What was sequenced was memory CD4+ T cells sorted from blood. Subset described: CD45RA-negative fraction. The CDR3 DNA follows: TGTGCCAGCAATCATCCGGGACAGGGCGGGACTGAAGCTTTCTTT. This codes for CASNHPGQGGTEAFF.